The 32 T cell receptor beta chains below come from one sample, sequenced in a study of blood T cell repertoires in COVID-19. Using immunoSEQ multiplex PCR, the repertoire was profiled, and TCRdb retains in-frame clones only, with some absent. The sample records fewer than 400,000 clones, about 85% being singletons. Sample: PBMCs or T cells enriched from blood (not recorded which). These receptors came from a woman aged 25 to 39 who had been exposed to COVID-19.

This chain links TRBV15 with TRBJ1-5; TRBD1 is a possible D gene (5 bases). Germline-derived CDR1 and CDR2 are LNHNV and YYDKDF (reference sequence). CDR3 length: 15 amino acids. V gave up 0 bases and J gave up 1 base, with 7 bases separating them. As DNA, the CDR3 is TGTGCCACCAGCAGAGAACAGGAAAGCAATCAGCCCCAGCATTTT. It specifies CATSREQESNQPQHF.

The chain couples TRBV19 to TRBJ1-5, with a weak D call TRBD1 (6 bases). CDR1 is LNHDA and CDR2 is SQIVND in the germline V gene (reference sequence). Trimming shortened V by 5 bases and J by 6 bases, and 17 bases separated the two germline ends. The CDR3 totals 15 residues. This CDR3 reads CASSLLQGYGQPQHF. DNA for the CDR3: TGTGCCAGTAGTCTCTTACAGGGTTATGGTCAGCCCCAGCATTTT.

The rearrangement joins TRBV7-2 to TRBJ1-2, with D unclear. V was clipped by 5 bases and J by 6 bases, with 25 bases between them. This CDR3 contains 17 residues. Germline CDR1 is SGHTA and CDR2 is FQGNSA. The CDR3 DNA sequence: TGTGCCAGCAGCCAGACGCCGCTAAGCGCCATCGGCCATGGCTACACCTTC. Protein sequence: CASSQTPLSAIGHGYTF.

The V call is TRBV19, the J call TRBJ1-5; 8 bases are a match to TRBD1. With V trimmed by 6 bases and J by 6 bases, 7 bases remained unmatched. The CDR3 runs to 14 residues. The germline gives CDR1 LNHDA, CDR2 SQIVND (reference sequence). The CDR3 DNA is TGTGCCAGTAGCTCGACAGGGGCGGCTCAGCCCCAGCATTTT. Translating gives CASSSTGAAQPQHF.

The chain links TRBV9 to TRBJ1-2; TRBD1 might be the D (5 bases). V lost 0 bases and J 2 bases, leaving 14 bases between the germline ends. The CDR3 totals 16 residues. CDR1 is SGDLS, CDR2 YYNGEE, per germline. CDR3 nucleotide sequence: TGTGCCAGCAGCGTAGCGTCTACAGGCGTAAACTATGGCTACACCTTC. This sequence encodes CASSVASTGVNYGYTF.

This chain connects TRBV30 to TRBJ1-4; D remains ambiguous. V lost 4 bases and J 4 bases, leaving 19 bases between the germline ends. CDR3 length equals 16 residues. Germline-derived CDR1 and CDR2 are GTSNPN and SVGIG (reference sequence). CDR3 amino acids: CAWTRHPLRNNEKLFF. As DNA, the CDR3 is TGTGCCTGGACCCGACACCCCCTAAGGAATAATGAAAAACTGTTTTTT.

CDR3 sequence reads: CATSRNYGTDQPQHF. In DNA, the CDR3 is TGTGCCACCAGCAGGAATTACGGGACAGATCAGCCCCAGCATTTT. The chain combines TRBV15 with TRBJ1-5; 7 nucleotides agree with TRBD1. The length of the CDR3 is 15 residues. Germline lookup yields CDR1 LNHNV and CDR2 YYDKDF (reference sequence). V lost 3 bases to trimming and J lost 5 bases; unmatched junction nucleotides: 7.

The V gene is TRBV28, the J gene TRBJ1-5, with D unclear. Germline lookup yields CDR1 MDHEN and CDR2 SYDVKM. V was pared by 8 bases and J by 2 bases, with 13 bases between. This CDR3 comprises 14 residues. The CDR3 DNA is TGTGCCAGCGCAGCCTTCGGGGGCAATCAGCCCCAGCATTTT. This encodes CASAAFGGNQPQHF.

V gene TRBV2 combines with J gene TRBJ2-3; 14 bases fit TRBD2. The CDR3 runs to 17 residues. The germline V gene encodes CDR1 SNHLY and CDR2 FYNNEI. Unmatched junction bases numbered 4, after V lost 5 bases and J lost 0 bases. Here the CDR3 reads CASSSGLAGDSTDTQYF. The DNA for the CDR3 is TGTGCCAGCAGTTCGGGACTAGCGGGGGACAGCACAGATACGCAGTATTTT. Full variable domain (rest looked up from reference TRBV2 and TRBJ2-3): EPEVTQTPSHQVTQMGQEVILRCVPISNHLYFYWYRQILGQKVEFLVSFYNNEISEKSEIFDDQFSVERPDGSNFTLKIRSTKLEDSAMYFCASSSGLAGDSTDTQYFGPGTRLTVL.

The rearrangement uses TRBV21-1 and TRBJ1-2; the DNA was not compared with TRBD1, the D call given in the table. TRBV21-1 counts as a pseudogene. The CDR3 has 16 amino acids. The CDR3 sequence is CASSPHRGPFFYGYTF. The CDR3 DNA sequence: TGTGCCAGCAGCCCACACAGGGGGCCCTTTTTCTATGGCTACACCTTC.

About this clone itself: A single base is all that separates this from a far larger clone, so a read error is likely. V usage is TRBV28 and J usage is TRBJ1-6; 7 positions agree with TRBD1. After removal of 6 bases from V and 4 bases from J, the junction contained 3 bases not matched to a gene. The length of the CDR3 is 14 residues. Germline V lookup: CDR1 MDHEN, CDR2 SYDVKM. CDR3 in amino acids: CASSPGQYNSPLHF. The DNA for the CDR3 is TGTGCCAGCAGCCCGGGACAGTATAATTCACCCCTCCACTTT.

The chain is built from TRBV5-1 and TRBJ1-1; TRBD1 aligns across 8 bases. Germline-derived CDR1 and CDR2 are SGHRS and YFSETQ. Losses at the gene ends were 3 bases for V and 7 bases for J; bases not matched to a gene: 2. The CDR3 contains 12 residues. The CDR3 is CASSWGTGEAFF. CDR3 coding DNA: TGCGCCAGCAGCTGGGGGACAGGTGAAGCTTTCTTT.

The J gene is TRBJ1-2, the V gene TRBV19, with 8 nucleotides matching TRBD1. The CDR3 is made up of 14 amino acids. The germline CDR1 and CDR2 sequences are LNHDA and SQIVND (reference sequence). The trim removed 3 bases at V and 7 bases at J, leaving 7 bases unmatched. CDR3 in DNA: TGTGCCAGTAGTATCCCAGGGGGCAATCGTGGCTACACCTTC. Its translation is CASSIPGGNRGYTF.

Only one count was recorded for this clone. The chain is built from TRBV10-3 and TRBJ2-3; 9 positions match TRBD2. V shed 6 bases and J 3 bases; nucleotides not matched to a gene: 16. The CDR3 sequence is 18 residues long. Germline CDR1 is ENHRY and CDR2 is SYGVKD. Here the CDR3 DNA reads TGTGCCATCAGGGGACTCGCTCTAGCGGGAAAAGGTACAGATACGCAGTATTTT. As protein: CAIRGLALAGKGTDTQYF.

The chain has TRBV9 and TRBJ1-1; D unclear. The CDR3 sequence is 13 residues long. Germline CDR1 reads SGDLS; CDR2 reads YYNGEE. Trimming stripped 0 bases from V and 11 bases from J, with 14 bases between. The chain's CDR3 is CASSVGAEGRAFF. CDR3 DNA sequence: TGTGCCAGCAGCGTAGGAGCTGAAGGCAGGGCTTTCTTT.

The chain recombines TRBV5-1 with TRBJ2-7; a possible D gene is TRBD2 (6 bases). This CDR3 comprises 14 residues. Germline V lookup: CDR1 SGHRS, CDR2 YFSETQ. Deletions cut 0 bases from V and 1 base from J, with 8 bases between. CDR3: CASSLVRESYEQYF. In DNA, the CDR3 is TGCGCCAGCAGCTTGGTTCGGGAGTCCTACGAGCAGTACTTC.

The rearrangement joins TRBV19 to TRBJ2-7; possible D gene TRBD2, 5 bases. The CDR3 is 13 residues long. V lost 7 bases and J 0 bases, leaving 10 bases between the germline ends. Germline V gene data show CDR1 as LNHDA and CDR2 as SQIVND (reference sequence). The CDR3 loop is CASKSGSSYEQYF. In DNA, the CDR3 is TGTGCCAGTAAATCGGGGAGCTCCTACGAGCAGTACTTC.

The chain links TRBV2 to TRBJ1-3; no clear D. The CDR3 loop spans 13 amino acids. The germline gives CDR1 SNHLY, CDR2 FYNNEI. Trimming removed 7 bases from V and 3 bases from J, with 10 bases in between. The CDR3 sequence is CASTGLYGNTIYF. Here the CDR3 DNA reads TGTGCCAGCACGGGGTTATATGGAAACACCATATATTTT.

The rearrangement uses TRBV7-9 and TRBJ1-6; tentatively, D is TRBD1 (5 bases). The germline CDR1 and CDR2 sequences are SEHNR and FQNEAQ (reference sequence). The CDR3 sequence is 13 residues long. Trimming cost V 0 bases and J 14 bases, with 11 bases left between them. CDR3 nucleotide sequence: TGTGCCAGCAGCTTAGCGGCAGGAGGGGCCCTCCACTTT. As protein: CASSLAAGGALHF. The full variable domain, in which reference TRBV7-9 and TRBJ1-6 provide the parts outside the CDR3, is DTGVSQNPRHKITKRGQNVTFRCDPISEHNRLYWYRQTLGQGPEFLTYFQNEAQLEKSRLLSDRFSAERPKGSFSTLEIQRTEQGDSAMYLCASSLAAGGALHFGNGTRLTVT.

Concerning this clone: Distinct nucleotide sequences in the sample also encode this CDR3. The CDR3 protein is CASSLGRYTEAFF. CDR3 nucleotide sequence: TGTGCCAGCAGTTTGGGGAGGTACACTGAAGCTTTCTTT. The genes are TRBV28 and TRBJ1-1; D unclear. V dropped 3 bases and J dropped 3 bases, with 8 bases sitting between them. Per the germline V gene, CDR1 is MDHEN and CDR2 is SYDVKM. The CDR3 length is 13 residues.

The V call is TRBV30, the J call TRBJ1-6; no clear D. This CDR3 is built from 15 residues. V lost 2 bases, J lost 5 bases, and 13 bases lay in between. Germline V CDR1 and CDR2: GTSNPN, SVGIG (reference sequence). CDR3 sequence reads: CAWSWPGTNNSPLHF. The CDR3 DNA sequence: TGTGCCTGGAGTTGGCCGGGAACAAATAATTCACCCCTCCACTTT.

The chain joins TRBV28 to TRBJ1-1; 7 bases are shared with TRBD1. Looked up from germline, CDR1 is MDHEN and CDR2 is SYDVKM. The J segment lost 3 bases and the V segment lost 4 bases, leaving 5 bases of the junction unmatched. The CDR3 extends over 14 amino acids. CDR3: CASSSTGAHTEAFF. CDR3 DNA sequence: TGTGCCAGCAGTTCAACAGGGGCGCACACTGAAGCTTTCTTT.

The rearrangement joins TRBV24-1 to TRBJ2-5; D unresolved. The germline CDR1 and CDR2 sequences are KGHDR and SFDVKD. V was trimmed by 0 bases and J by 1 base, leaving 5 bases between them. The CDR3 sequence is 14 residues long. The CDR3 DNA is TGTGCCACCAGTGATTTGGAGGCCCAAGAGACCCAGTACTTC. Its protein product is CATSDLEAQETQYF.

This clone was seen only once. The rearrangement links TRBV28 to TRBJ2-2; tentatively, D is TRBD2 (6 bases). Germline-derived CDR1 and CDR2 are MDHEN and SYDVKM. This CDR3 region has 14 residues. DNA of the CDR3: TGTGCGGCGGCCGGAGGGCCCCTCACCGGGGAGCTGTTTTTT. Its protein product is CAAAGGPLTGELFF.

The chain couples TRBV29-1 to TRBJ1-4; D unclear. There are 12 residues in the CDR3. The V gene's germline CDR1 is SQVTM and CDR2 ANQGSEA. V lost 3 bases and J lost 8, with 10 bases in between. The CDR3 region has the DNA TGCAGCGTTGATGAGAAGCGCGAAAAACTGTTTTTT. Translation gives CSVDEKREKLFF.

This sequence joins TRBV10-3 and TRBJ1-2; weak D call: TRBD1 (6 bases). CDR3 length: 16 amino acids. From germline, CDR1 is ENHRY and CDR2 SYGVKD. V shed 0 bases and J shed 3 bases, with 14 bases lying between them. The CDR3 here is CAISESRDTGYYGYTF. Written as DNA, the CDR3 is TGTGCCATCAGTGAGTCCCGGGACACGGGGTACTATGGCTACACCTTC.

This clone was seen repeatedly, ten times or more. This rearrangement joins TRBV27 to TRBJ1-2; no definite D call. This CDR3 is built from 13 residues. V was pared by 2 bases and J by 4 bases, with 8 bases between. In germline, CDR1 is MNHEY, CDR2 SMNVEV (reference sequence). As DNA, the CDR3 is TGTGCCAGCAGTTTACAGGAAGGCTATGGCTACACCTTC. Protein sequence: CASSLQEGYGYTF.

This chain links TRBV4-1 with TRBJ2-5; TRBD2 might be the D (6 bases). From germline, CDR1 is MGHRA and CDR2 YSYEKL. This CDR3 is 15 amino acids long. The V end lost 4 bases, the J end lost 3 bases, and 15 bases lay between the germline ends. CDR3 sequence (DNA): TGCGCCAGCAGCCGAAGACTAGTGGGCAAAGAGACCCAGTACTTC. Residues: CASSRRLVGKETQYF.

V is TRBV28 and J is TRBJ2-2; 7 nucleotides agree with TRBD2. The V and J ends lost 6 bases and 6 bases, in that order; junction bases with no gene match: 4. This CDR3 region has 13 residues. In germline, CDR1 is MDHEN, CDR2 SYDVKM. The CDR3 DNA reads as TGTGCCAGCAGGGCGGGGGTGGCCGGGGAGCTGTTTTTT. Its protein product is CASRAGVAGELFF.

This chain links TRBV4-3 with TRBJ1-1, with a tentative D call TRBD1 (6 bases). V lost 0 bases to trimming and J lost 2 bases, with 10 bases between them. The germline gives CDR1 LGHNA, CDR2 YSLEER. CDR3 length equals 15 residues. The CDR3 DNA follows: TGCGCCAGCAGCCAAGACGCGGGGGCCAACACTGAAGCTTTCTTT. Translated: CASSQDAGANTEAFF.

This clone appeared a single time. The rearrangement links TRBV27 to TRBJ1-2; D gene ambiguous. V gave up 5 bases and J gave up 6 bases, with 13 bases separating them. This CDR3 is built from 13 residues. Germline CDR1 MNHEY, CDR2 SMNVEV (reference sequence). CDR3 amino acids: CASSPGESDGYTF. CDR3 sequence (DNA): TGTGCCAGCAGTCCCGGTGAGAGCGATGGCTACACCTTC.

This chain connects TRBV11-3 to TRBJ1-4, with D hard to call. V dropped 4 bases and J dropped 8 bases, with 5 bases sitting between them. The V gene's germline CDR1 is SGHNT and CDR2 YENEEA. CDR3 length: 11 residues. CDR3 DNA: TGTGCCAGCAGCTCCCAGGAAAAACTGTTTTTT. Translating it yields CASSSQEKLFF.